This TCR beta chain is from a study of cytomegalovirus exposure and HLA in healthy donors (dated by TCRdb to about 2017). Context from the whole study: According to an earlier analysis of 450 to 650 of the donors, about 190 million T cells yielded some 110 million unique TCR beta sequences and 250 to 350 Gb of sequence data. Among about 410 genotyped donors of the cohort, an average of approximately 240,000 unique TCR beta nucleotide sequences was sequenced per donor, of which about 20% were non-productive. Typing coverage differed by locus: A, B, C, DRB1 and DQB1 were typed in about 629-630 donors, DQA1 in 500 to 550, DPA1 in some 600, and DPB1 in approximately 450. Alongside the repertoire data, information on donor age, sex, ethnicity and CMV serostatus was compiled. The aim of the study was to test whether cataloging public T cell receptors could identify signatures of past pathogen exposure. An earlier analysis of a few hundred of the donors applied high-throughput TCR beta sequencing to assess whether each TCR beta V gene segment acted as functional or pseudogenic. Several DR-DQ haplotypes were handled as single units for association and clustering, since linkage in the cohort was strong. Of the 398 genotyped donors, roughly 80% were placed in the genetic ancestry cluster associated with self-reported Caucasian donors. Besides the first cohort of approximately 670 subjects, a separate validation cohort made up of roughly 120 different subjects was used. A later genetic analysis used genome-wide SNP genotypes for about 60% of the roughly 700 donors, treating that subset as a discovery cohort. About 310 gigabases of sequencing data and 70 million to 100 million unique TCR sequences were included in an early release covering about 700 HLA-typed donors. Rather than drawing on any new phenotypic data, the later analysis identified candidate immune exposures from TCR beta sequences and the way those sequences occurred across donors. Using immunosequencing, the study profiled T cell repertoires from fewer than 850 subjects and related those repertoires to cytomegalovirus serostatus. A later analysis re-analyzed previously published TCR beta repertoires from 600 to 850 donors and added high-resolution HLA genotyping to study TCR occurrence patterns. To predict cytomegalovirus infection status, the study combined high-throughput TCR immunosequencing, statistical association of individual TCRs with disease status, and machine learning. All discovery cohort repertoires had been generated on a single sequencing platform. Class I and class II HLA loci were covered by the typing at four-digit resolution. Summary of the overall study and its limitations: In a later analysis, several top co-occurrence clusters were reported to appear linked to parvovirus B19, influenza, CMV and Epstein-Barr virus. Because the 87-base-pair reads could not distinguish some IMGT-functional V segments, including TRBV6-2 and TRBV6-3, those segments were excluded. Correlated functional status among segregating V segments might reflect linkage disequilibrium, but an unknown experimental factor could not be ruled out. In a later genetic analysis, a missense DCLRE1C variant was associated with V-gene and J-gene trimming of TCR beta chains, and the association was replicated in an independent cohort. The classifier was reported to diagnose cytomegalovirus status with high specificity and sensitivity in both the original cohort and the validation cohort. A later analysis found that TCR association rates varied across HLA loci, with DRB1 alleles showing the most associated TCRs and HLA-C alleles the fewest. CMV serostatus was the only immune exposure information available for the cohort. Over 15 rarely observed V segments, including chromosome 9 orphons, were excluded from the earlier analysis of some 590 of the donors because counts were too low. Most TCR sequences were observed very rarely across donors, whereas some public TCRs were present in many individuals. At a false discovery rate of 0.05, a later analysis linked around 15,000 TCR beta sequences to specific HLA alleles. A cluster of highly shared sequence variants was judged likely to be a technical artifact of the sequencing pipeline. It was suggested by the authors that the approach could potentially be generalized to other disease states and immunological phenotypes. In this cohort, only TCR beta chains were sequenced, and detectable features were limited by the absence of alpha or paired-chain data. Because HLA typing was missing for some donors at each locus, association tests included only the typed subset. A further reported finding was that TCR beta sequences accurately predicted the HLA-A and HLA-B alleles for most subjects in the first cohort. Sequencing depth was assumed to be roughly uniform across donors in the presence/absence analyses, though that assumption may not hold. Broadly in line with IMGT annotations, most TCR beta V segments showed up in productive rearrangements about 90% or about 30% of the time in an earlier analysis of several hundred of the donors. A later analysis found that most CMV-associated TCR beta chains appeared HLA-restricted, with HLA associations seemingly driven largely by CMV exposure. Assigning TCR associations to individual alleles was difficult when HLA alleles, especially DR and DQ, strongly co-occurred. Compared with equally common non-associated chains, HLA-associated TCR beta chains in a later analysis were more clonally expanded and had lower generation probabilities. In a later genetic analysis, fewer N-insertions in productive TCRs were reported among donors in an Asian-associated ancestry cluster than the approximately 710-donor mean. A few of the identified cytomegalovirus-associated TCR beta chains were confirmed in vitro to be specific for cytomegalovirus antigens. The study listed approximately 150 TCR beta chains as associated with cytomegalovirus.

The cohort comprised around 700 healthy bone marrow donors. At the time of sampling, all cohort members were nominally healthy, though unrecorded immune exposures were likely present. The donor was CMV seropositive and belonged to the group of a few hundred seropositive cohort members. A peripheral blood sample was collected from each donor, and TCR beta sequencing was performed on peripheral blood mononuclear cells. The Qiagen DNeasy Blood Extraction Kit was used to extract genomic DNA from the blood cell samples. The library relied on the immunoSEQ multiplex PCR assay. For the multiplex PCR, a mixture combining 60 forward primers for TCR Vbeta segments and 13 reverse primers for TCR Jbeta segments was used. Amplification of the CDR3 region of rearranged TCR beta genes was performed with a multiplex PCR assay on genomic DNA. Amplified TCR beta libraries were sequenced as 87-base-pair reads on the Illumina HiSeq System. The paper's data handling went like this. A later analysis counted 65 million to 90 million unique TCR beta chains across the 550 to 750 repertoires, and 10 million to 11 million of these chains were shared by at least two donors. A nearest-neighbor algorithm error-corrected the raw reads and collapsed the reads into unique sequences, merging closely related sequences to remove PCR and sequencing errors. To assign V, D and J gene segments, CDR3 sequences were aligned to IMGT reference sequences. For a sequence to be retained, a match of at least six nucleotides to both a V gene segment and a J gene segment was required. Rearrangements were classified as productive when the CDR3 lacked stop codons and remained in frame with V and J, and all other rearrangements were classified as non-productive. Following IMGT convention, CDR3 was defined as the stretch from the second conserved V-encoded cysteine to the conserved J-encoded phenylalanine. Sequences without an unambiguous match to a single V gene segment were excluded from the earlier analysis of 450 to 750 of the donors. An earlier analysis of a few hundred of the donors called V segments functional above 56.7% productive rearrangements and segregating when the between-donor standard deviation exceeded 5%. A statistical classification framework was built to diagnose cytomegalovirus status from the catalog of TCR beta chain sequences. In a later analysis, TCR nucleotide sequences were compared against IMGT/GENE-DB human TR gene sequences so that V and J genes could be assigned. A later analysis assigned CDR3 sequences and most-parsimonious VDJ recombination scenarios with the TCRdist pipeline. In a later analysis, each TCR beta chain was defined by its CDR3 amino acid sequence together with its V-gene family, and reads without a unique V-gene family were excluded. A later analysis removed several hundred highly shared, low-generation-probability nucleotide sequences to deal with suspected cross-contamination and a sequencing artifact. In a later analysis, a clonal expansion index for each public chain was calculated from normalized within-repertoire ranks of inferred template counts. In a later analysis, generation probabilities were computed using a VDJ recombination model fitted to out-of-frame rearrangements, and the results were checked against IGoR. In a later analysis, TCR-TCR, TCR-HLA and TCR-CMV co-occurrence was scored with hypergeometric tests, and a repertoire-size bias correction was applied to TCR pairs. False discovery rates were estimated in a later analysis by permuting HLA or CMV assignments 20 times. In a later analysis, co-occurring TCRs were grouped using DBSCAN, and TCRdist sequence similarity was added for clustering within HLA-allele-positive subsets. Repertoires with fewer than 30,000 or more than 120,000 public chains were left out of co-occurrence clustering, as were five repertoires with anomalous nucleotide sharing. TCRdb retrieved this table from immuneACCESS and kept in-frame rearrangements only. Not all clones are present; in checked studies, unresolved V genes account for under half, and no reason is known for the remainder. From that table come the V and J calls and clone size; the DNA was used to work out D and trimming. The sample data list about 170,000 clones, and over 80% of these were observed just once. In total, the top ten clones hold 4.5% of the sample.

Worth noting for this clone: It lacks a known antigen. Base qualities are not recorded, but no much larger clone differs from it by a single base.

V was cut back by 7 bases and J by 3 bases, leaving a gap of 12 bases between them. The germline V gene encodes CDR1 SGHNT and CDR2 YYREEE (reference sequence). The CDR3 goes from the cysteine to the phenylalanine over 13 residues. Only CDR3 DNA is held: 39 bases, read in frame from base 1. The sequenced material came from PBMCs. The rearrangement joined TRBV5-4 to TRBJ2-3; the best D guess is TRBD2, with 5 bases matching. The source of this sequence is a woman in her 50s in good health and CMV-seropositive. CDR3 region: CASGTRETDTQYF. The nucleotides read TGTGCCAGCGGAACAAGGGAGACAGATACGCAGTATTTT.